The 16 T cell receptor beta chains below come from one sample, sequenced in a study of cytomegalovirus exposure and HLA in healthy donors. Both 60 Vbeta primers and 13 Jbeta primers went into the PCR. Libraries were prepared by immunoSEQ multiplex PCR; TCRdb keeps only in-frame clonotypes and omits some of them. The table includes some 120,000 clones, about 76% detected once. The sequenced sample was PBMCs. These receptors came from a man aged 35 to 55 in good health and CMV-seropositive.

The gene calls are TRBV11-3 and TRBJ2-7, with unresolved D. Germline-derived CDR1 and CDR2 are SGHNT and YENEEA. Between the trimmed V and J ends, which lost 5 bases and 3 bases, there was a span of 11 bases. The CDR3 consists of 13 residues. CDR3: CASSRDPGYEQYF. The CDR3 coding sequence is TGTGCCAGCAGCAGAGATCCGGGCTACGAGCAGTACTTC.

This sequence joins TRBV5-1 and TRBJ2-3; TRBD1 is a possible D gene (6 bases). The CDR3 length is 16 residues. In germline, CDR1 is SGHRS, CDR2 YFSETQ. V dropped 0 bases and J dropped 4 bases, with 15 bases sitting between them. This chain's CDR3 is CASSLGVGRGADTQYF. DNA of the CDR3: TGCGCCAGCAGCTTGGGGGTGGGCAGGGGTGCAGATACGCAGTATTTT.

This chain links TRBV29-1 with TRBJ2-5; 7 positions match TRBD1. The assigned J gene may be wrong: the sequence end matches TRBJ2-7 better. CDR1 is SQVTM, CDR2 ANQGSEA, per germline. The length of the CDR3 is 13 residues. CDR3 in amino acids: CSVEGPRGYEQYF. As DNA, the CDR3 is TGCAGCGTTGAGGGACCCAGGGGGTACGAGCAGTACTTC.

The rearrangement links TRBV11-2 to TRBJ1-4; D is perhaps TRBD1 (6 bases). The CDR3 is 19 amino acids. Trimming took off 5 bases at V and 4 bases at J, with 26 bases between the two ends. Germline V gene sequence: CDR1 SGHAT, CDR2 FQNNGV. The CDR3 region is CASSAAPTAQGGGNEKLFF. As DNA, the CDR3 is TGTGCCAGCAGCGCCGCACCCACCGCCCAGGGAGGGGGTAATGAAAAACTGTTTTTT.

This clone appeared once. This chain uses TRBV7-7 with TRBJ2-7, with 8 bases fitting TRBD1. With 5 bases clipped from V and 6 bases from J, the junction kept 6 bases outside the gene matches. The length of the CDR3 is 13 residues. The germline V gene has CDR1 SSHAT and CDR2 FNYEAQ (reference sequence). CDR3 DNA: TGTGCCAGCAGCCCCACCGGACAGGGCGAGCAGTACTTC. Protein sequence: CASSPTGQGEQYF.

The CDR3 DNA sequence: TGTGCCAGCAGCGTCACGGGACACCTCCAAGAGACCCAGTACTTC. It encodes CASSVTGHLQETQYF. The rearrangement uses TRBV11-1 and TRBJ2-5, with D perhaps TRBD1 (6 bases). The germline CDR1 and CDR2 sequences are SGHAT and FQDESV (reference sequence). CDR3 size: 15 residues. Trimming stripped 5 bases from V and 1 base from J, with 14 bases between.

The chain uses TRBV12-5 and TRBJ2-2, with D possibly TRBD1 on 5 matching bases. V lost 1 base to trimming and J lost 9 bases, with 6 bases between them. The germline CDR1 and CDR2 sequences are LGHNT and FRNRAP. CDR3 size: 12 residues. This CDR3 is CASGLGQWELFF. As DNA, the CDR3 is TGTGCTAGTGGTTTGGGACAGTGGGAGCTGTTTTTT.

This rearrangement joins TRBV7-3 to TRBJ2-3; 10 bases agree with TRBD2. Germline-derived CDR1 and CDR2 are SGHTA and FQGTGA. The CDR3 is 17 residues long. The J segment lost 1 base and the V segment lost 3 bases, leaving 7 bases of the junction unmatched. CDR3 sequence: CASSFPLAGERTDTQYF. The CDR3 DNA is TGTGCCAGCAGCTTCCCCCTAGCGGGAGAGCGCACAGATACGCAGTATTTT. The entire variable domain, with the rest obtained from reference TRBV7-3 and TRBJ2-3, is as follows: GAGVSQTPSNKVTEKGKYVELRCDPISGHTALYWYRQSLGQGPEFLIYFQGTGAADDSGLPNDRFFAVRPEGSVSTLKIQRTERGDSAVYLCASSFPLAGERTDTQYFGPGTRLTVL.

V usage is TRBV28 and J usage is TRBJ1-5, with TRBD1 matching over 9 bases. The CDR3 loop spans 15 amino acids. V dropped 4 bases and J dropped 7; count of bases not matched to a gene: 8. CDR1 is MDHEN, CDR2 SYDVKM, per germline. The CDR3 DNA reads TGTGCCAGCAGTTCTCCGACAGGGGGAGGCCAGCCCCAGCATTTT. Translated, it gives CASSSPTGGGQPQHF.

This clone showed up just once. The chain couples TRBV28 to TRBJ2-1; the match to TRBD2 covers 10 bases. Germline V CDR1 and CDR2: MDHEN, SYDVKM. The CDR3 covers 18 residues. With 9 bases clipped from V and 1 base from J, the junction kept 15 bases outside the gene matches. The CDR3 DNA reads as TGTGCCAGTTATACCCCGCTAGCGGGAGATCCTTCCTACAATGAGCAGTTCTTC. It specifies CASYTPLAGDPSYNEQFF.

The chain carries TRBV5-1 and TRBJ1-5; 8 bases agree with TRBD1. CDR3 length: 17 amino acids. J was trimmed by 3 bases and V by 0 bases; bases with no gene match: 8. Germline V CDR1 and CDR2: SGHRS, YFSETQ. The CDR3 DNA reads as TGCGCCAGCAGCTTGGACGCCCAGGGGGCCCTCAATCAGCCCCAGCATTTT. Protein product: CASSLDAQGALNQPQHF.

This chain links TRBV5-8 with TRBJ2-2; D might be TRBD2 (5 bases). From germline, CDR1 is SGHTS and CDR2 YDEGEE. V shed 0 bases and J shed 1 base, with 7 bases lying between them. The CDR3 loop spans 15 amino acids. The CDR3 sequence is CASSLVAWNTGELFF. The CDR3 DNA reads TGTGCCAGCAGCTTGGTAGCGTGGAACACCGGGGAGCTGTTTTTT. The full variable domain, its missing parts supplied by reference TRBV5-8 and TRBJ2-2, is EAGVTQSPTHLIKTRGQQATLRCSPISGHTSVYWYQQALGLGLQFLLWYDEGEERNRGNFPPRFSGRQFPNYSSELNVNALELEDSALYLCASSLVAWNTGELFFGEGSRLTVL.

The chain recombines TRBV29-1 with TRBJ2-1; TRBD2 matches at 12 bases. The junction had 8 bases not matched to a gene; V was cut back by 4 bases and J by 4 bases. The CDR3 length is 16 residues. The germline gives CDR1 SQVTM, CDR2 ANQGSEA. As DNA, the CDR3 is TGCAGCGTTGGAAGTTTGCTAGCGGGGGGGTACAATGAGCAGTTCTTC. Translation: CSVGSLLAGGYNEQFF.

The genes are TRBV7-8 and TRBJ1-2, with D perhaps matching TRBD1 (6 bases). Germline CDR1 reads SGHVS; CDR2 reads FQNEAQ. The CDR3 consists of 14 residues. V was clipped by 2 bases and J by 4 bases, with 11 bases between them. The CDR3 nucleotides are TGTGCCAGCAGCTTATCATGGACAGTCTATGGCTACACCTTC. It encodes CASSLSWTVYGYTF.

This clone was recorded once. This chain joins TRBV9 and TRBJ2-4; tentatively, D is TRBD1 (6 bases). This CDR3 comprises 16 residues. Germline V gives CDR1 SGDLS, CDR2 YYNGEE. Trimming pared 3 bases from V and 0 bases from J, leaving 13 bases between. CDR3 bases: TGTGCCAGCAGCGACCACAGGGATTTAGCCAAAAACATTCAGTACTTC. Encoded protein: CASSDHRDLAKNIQYF.

V and J are TRBV4-2 and TRBJ1-2; a weak D match, TRBD1 (5 bases). V lost 0 bases, J lost 4 bases, and 12 bases lay in between. This CDR3 region has 15 residues. CDR1 is LGHNA, CDR2 YNFKEQ, per germline. CDR3 in amino acids: CASSQEIRRVYGYTF. The CDR3 DNA is TGTGCCAGCAGCCAAGAAATCCGCAGGGTCTATGGCTACACCTTC.